The 15 T cell receptor beta chains listed next were all sequenced from one sample in a study of T-cell memory formation after mild COVID-19. One entry per CDR3 protein results from TCRdb running MiXCR on the 5' RACE reads. The table lists fewer than 650,000 distinct CDR3 sequences, about 18% of them singletons. The material sequenced was PBMCs or a T cell subset sorted from them (not recorded which). The receptor set was obtained from an adult woman who had mild COVID-19 (a few samples of this study predate the infection). Cell type and time point are not known.

This clonotype was counted only a few times. CDR3 in DNA: TGTGCCAGCAGCCACCGGGACAGGGTTCGGACCGGGGAGCTGTTTTTT. Its translation: CASSHRDRVRTGELFF. V usage is TRBV13 and J usage is TRBJ2-2, with 9 bases that match TRBD1. Per germline, CDR1 PRHDT and CDR2 FYEKMQ (reference sequence). The CDR3 extends over 16 amino acids. V was pared by 5 bases and J by 5 bases, with 9 bases of the junction left unmatched.

V usage is TRBV6-2 or TRBV6-3 and J usage is TRBJ2-6; D gene unclear. The CDR3 has 17 amino acids. The V gene lost 0 bases and the J gene lost 0 bases, with 9 bases spanning the gap. CDR1 is MNHEY and CDR2 is SVGEGT in the germline V gene. CDR3 in DNA: TGTGCCAGCAGTTACTCTCCCCATTTCTCTGGGGCCAACGTCCTGACTTTC. Translation: CASSYSPHFSGANVLTF.

This chain connects TRBV27 to TRBJ2-5, with no clear D. V was cut by 6 bases and J by 0 bases, with 5 bases left in between. The CDR3 is 12 residues long. CDR1 is MNHEY and CDR2 is SMNVEV in the germline V gene (reference sequence). The CDR3 DNA is TGTGCCAGCAGGCCAAACCAAGAGACCCAGTACTTC. It specifies CASRPNQETQYF.

This chain connects TRBV30 to TRBJ1-1; D unclear. Germline V gives CDR1 GTSNPN, CDR2 SVGIG (reference sequence). This CDR3 is 15 amino acids long. Trimming left V 0 bases short and J 3 bases short, with 14 bases between. The CDR3 coding sequence is TGTGCCTGGAGTGTACAAATGGGAGGCTACACTGAAGCTTTCTTT. It specifies CAWSVQMGGYTEAFF.

CDR3 nucleotides: TGTGCCAGCATCTCGGGGCAGGGGAACACCGGGGAGCTGTTTTTT. It translates to CASISGQGNTGELFF. The V gene is TRBV28, the J gene TRBJ2-2; D is tentatively TRBD1 or TRBD2 (5 bases each). This CDR3 is built from 15 residues. V lost 7 bases to trimming and J lost 1 base, with 13 bases between them. CDR1 and CDR2 (germline): MDHEN, SYDVKM.

This sequence joins TRBV29-1 and TRBJ2-5; D gene ambiguous. The germline CDR1 and CDR2 sequences are SQVTM and ANQGSEA. The CDR3 extends over 10 amino acids. The germline V and J ends were trimmed by 6 bases and 5 bases, with 7 bases remaining between them. CDR3 bases: TGCAGCGTAAAAGGGGAGACCCAGTACTTC. Translation: CSVKGETQYF.

This clonotype was found a few times. V is TRBV6-1 and J is TRBJ1-6; D unresolved. Per the germline V gene, CDR1 is MNHNS and CDR2 is SASEGT. The CDR3 loop spans 13 amino acids. Trimming left V 1 base short and J 7 bases short, with 5 bases between. The CDR3 sequence is CASSEGYNSPLHF. CDR3 coding DNA: TGTGCCAGCAGTGAAGGATACAATTCACCCCTCCACTTT.

This clonotype was seen a few times. The chain carries TRBV7-9 and TRBJ2-2, with D unresolved. The V gene lost 1 base and the J gene lost 2 bases, with 8 bases spanning the gap. This CDR3 spans 15 amino acids. From germline, CDR1 is SEHNR and CDR2 FQNEAQ (reference sequence). The CDR3 DNA is TGTGCCAGCAGCTTAGTAGCACCTAACACCGGGGAGCTGTTTTTT. Its protein is CASSLVAPNTGELFF.

This chain links TRBV6-6 with TRBJ1-1, with TRBD1 as a possible D gene (6 bases). From germline, CDR1 is MNHNY and CDR2 SVGAGI (reference sequence). With 2 bases removed from V and 4 bases from J, the gap between germline ends came to 20 bases. The CDR3 extends over 17 amino acids. This CDR3 is CASSYPYTSPGATEAFF. The CDR3 nucleotides read TGTGCCAGCAGTTACCCCTACACCTCACCAGGGGCCACTGAAGCTTTCTTT.

V gene TRBV4-1 combines with J gene TRBJ1-1; TRBD1 matches at 9 bases. After removal of 2 bases from V and 2 bases from J, the junction contained 9 bases not matched to a gene. The length of the CDR3 is 17 residues. Per germline, CDR1 MGHRA and CDR2 YSYEKL. The CDR3 loop is CASSQYSHRGRNTEAFF. The DNA for the CDR3 is TGCGCCAGCAGCCAATACTCTCACAGGGGGCGCAACACTGAAGCTTTCTTT.

This clonotype was observed a handful of times. The chain combines TRBV5-1 with TRBJ2-6; 7 bases map to TRBD1. Germline values: CDR1 SGHRS, CDR2 YFSETQ. This CDR3 comprises 15 residues. V was clipped by 3 bases and J by 3 bases; unmatched bases: 3. The CDR3 coding sequence is TGCGCCAGCAGCTGGGACAGCGGTGGGGCCAACGTCCTGACTTTC. This translates into CASSWDSGGANVLTF.

The V and J genes are TRBV7-9 and TRBJ1-1, with D perhaps matching TRBD1 (6 bases). The CDR3 contains 14 residues. Trimming removed 6 bases at V and 3 bases at J, with 14 bases between. Germline CDR1 is SEHNR and CDR2 is FQNEAQ (reference sequence). CDR3 amino acids: CASRSWGADTEAFF. The CDR3, as DNA: TGTGCCAGCAGATCCTGGGGGGCGGACACTGAAGCTTTCTTT.

This clonotype was detected a few times. The rearrangement links TRBV27 to TRBJ2-3, with D hard to call. Germline CDR1 MNHEY, CDR2 SMNVEV (reference sequence). This CDR3 has 17 residues. The germline V and J ends were trimmed by 4 bases and 1 base, with 18 bases remaining between them. In DNA form, the CDR3 reads TGTGCCAGCAGTTCCCCTTATTGGACGGACGGCACAGATACGCAGTATTTT. It specifies CASSSPYWTDGTDTQYF.

This clonotype came up a few times. For the CDR3, the DNA is TGTGCCAGCCGTCGGACAGGGGAGGCCGAGCAGTACTTC. It is translated as CASRRTGEAEQYF. This chain uses TRBV18 with TRBJ2-7; TRBD1 matches 9 bases. V trimming: 8 bases; J trimming: 6 bases; junction bases outside the gene matches: 8. CDR1 is KGHSH and CDR2 is LQKENI in the germline V gene. The CDR3 runs 13 residues.

Only a few counts were recorded for this clonotype. The chain joins TRBV6-2 or TRBV6-3 to TRBJ1-1, with unresolved D. This CDR3 has 14 amino acids. The V and J ends lost 2 bases and 0 bases respectively, with 7 bases between them. Germline CDR1 and CDR2: MNHEY and SVGEGT. The CDR3 DNA follows: TGTGCCAGCAGTTACACTGCGATGAACACTGAAGCTTTCTTT. Translated, it gives CASSYTAMNTEAFF.